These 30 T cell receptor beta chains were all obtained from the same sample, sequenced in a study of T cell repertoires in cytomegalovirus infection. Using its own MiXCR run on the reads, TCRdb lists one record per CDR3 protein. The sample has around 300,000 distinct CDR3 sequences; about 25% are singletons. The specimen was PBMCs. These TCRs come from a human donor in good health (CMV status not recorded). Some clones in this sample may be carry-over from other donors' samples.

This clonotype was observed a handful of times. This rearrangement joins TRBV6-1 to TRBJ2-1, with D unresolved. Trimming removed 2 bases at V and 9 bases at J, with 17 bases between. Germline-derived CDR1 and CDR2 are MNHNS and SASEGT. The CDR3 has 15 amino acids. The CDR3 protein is CASSEQDLSPFEQFF. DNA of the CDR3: TGTGCCAGCAGTGAACAGGACCTTTCCCCTTTTGAGCAGTTCTTC.

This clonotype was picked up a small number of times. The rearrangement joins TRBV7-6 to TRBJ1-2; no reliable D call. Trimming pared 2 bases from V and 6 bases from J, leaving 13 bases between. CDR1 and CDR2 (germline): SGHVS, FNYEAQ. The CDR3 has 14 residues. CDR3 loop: CASSLNPGDNGYTF. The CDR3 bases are TGTGCCAGCAGCTTAAATCCAGGAGATAATGGCTACACCTTC.

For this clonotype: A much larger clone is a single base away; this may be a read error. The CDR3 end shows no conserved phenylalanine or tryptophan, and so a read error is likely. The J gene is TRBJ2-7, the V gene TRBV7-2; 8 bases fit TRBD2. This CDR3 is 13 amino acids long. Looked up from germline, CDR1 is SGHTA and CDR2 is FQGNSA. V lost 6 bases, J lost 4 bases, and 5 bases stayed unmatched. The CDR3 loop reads CASRKSGSYEQYL. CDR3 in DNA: TGTGCCAGCAGGAAGAGCGGGAGTTACGAGCAGTACCTC.

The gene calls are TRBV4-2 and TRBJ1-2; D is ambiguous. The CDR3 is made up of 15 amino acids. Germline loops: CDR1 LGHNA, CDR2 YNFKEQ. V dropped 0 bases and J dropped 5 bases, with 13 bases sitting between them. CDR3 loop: CASSQERVTLYGYTF. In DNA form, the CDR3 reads TGTGCCAGCAGCCAAGAAAGGGTTACATTATATGGCTACACCTTC.

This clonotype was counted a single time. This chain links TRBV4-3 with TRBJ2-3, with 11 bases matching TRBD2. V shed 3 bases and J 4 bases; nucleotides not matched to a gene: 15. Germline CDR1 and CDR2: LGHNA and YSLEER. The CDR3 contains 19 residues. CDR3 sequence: CASSQAWGTSGSSADTQYF. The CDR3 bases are TGCGCCAGCAGCCAGGCTTGGGGAACTAGCGGGAGTTCAGCAGATACGCAGTATTTT.

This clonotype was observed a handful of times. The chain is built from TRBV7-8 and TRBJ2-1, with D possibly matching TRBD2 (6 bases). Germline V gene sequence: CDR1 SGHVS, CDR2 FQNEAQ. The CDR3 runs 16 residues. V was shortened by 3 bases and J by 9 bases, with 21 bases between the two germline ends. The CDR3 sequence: CASSLVGGSGQSEQFF. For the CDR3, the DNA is TGTGCCAGCAGCTTGGTTGGGGGGAGTGGACAAAGTGAGCAGTTCTTC.

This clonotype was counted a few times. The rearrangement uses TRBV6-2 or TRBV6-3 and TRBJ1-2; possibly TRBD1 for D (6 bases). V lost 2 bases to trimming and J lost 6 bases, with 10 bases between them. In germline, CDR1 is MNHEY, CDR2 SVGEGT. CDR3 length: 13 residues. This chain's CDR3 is CASSYGAGDGYTF. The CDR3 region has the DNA TGTGCCAGCAGTTACGGGGCAGGGGATGGCTACACCTTC.

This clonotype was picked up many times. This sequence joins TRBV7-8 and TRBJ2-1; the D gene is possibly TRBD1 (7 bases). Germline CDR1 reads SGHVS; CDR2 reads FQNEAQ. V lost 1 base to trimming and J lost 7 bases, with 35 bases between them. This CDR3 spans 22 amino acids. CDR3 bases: TGTGCCAGCAGCTTAGTCGGAGCTGACAGAGCAGAGTTTCAGGGGGGTCGAAATGAGCAGTTCTTC. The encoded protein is CASSLVGADRAEFQGGRNEQFF. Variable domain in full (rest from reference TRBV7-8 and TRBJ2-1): GAGVSQSPRYKVAKRGQDVALRCDPISGHVSLFWYQQALGQGPEFLTYFQNEAQLDKSGLPSDRFFAERPEGSVSTLKIQRTQQEDSAVYLCASSLVGADRAEFQGGRNEQFFGPGTRLTVL.

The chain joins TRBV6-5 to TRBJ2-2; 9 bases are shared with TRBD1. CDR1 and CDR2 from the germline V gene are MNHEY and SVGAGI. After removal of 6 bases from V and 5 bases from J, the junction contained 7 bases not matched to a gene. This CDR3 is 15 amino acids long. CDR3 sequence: CASSHGQGRTGELFF. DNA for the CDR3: TGTGCCAGCAGCCACGGACAGGGGAGGACCGGGGAGCTGTTTTTT.

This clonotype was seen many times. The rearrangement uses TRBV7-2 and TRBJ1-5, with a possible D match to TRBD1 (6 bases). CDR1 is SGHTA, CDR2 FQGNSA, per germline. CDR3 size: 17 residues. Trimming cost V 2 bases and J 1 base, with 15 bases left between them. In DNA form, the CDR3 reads TGTGCCAGCAGCTTAAGTTGGGGGCGCGTAAGCAATCAGCCCCAGCATTTT. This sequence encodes CASSLSWGRVSNQPQHF.

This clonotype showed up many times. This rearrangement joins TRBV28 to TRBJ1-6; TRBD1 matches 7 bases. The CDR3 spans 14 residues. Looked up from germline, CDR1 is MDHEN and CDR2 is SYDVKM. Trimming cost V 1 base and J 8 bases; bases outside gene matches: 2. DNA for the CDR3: TGTGCCAGCAGTTTATCGGGACAGCATTCACCCCTCCACTTT. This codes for CASSLSGQHSPLHF.

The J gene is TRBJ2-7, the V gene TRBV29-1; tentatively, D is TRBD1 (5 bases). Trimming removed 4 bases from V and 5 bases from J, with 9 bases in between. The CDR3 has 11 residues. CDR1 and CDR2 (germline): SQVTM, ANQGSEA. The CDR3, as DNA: TGCAGCGTTGCAGGGAAGGACGAGCAGTACTTC. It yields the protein CSVAGKDEQYF.

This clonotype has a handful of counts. The CDR3, as DNA: TGTGCCAGCAGTTTAATGGAGGGGGCCGGGGAGCTGTTTTTT. This encodes CASSLMEGAGELFF. The V and J genes are TRBV12-3 or TRBV12-4 and TRBJ2-2; D tentatively reads TRBD1 or TRBD2 (6 bases each). The CDR3 is made up of 14 amino acids. V lost 2 bases to trimming and J lost 6 bases, with 10 bases between them.

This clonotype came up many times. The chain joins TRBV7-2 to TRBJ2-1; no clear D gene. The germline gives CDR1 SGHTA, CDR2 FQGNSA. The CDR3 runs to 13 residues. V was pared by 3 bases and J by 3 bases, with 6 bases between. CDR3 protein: CASSFRRYNEQFF. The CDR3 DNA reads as TGTGCCAGCAGCTTCAGGCGCTACAATGAGCAGTTCTTC.

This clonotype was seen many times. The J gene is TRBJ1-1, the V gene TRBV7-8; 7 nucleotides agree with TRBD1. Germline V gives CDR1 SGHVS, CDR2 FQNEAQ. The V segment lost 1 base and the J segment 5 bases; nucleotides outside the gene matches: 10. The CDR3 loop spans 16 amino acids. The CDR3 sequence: CASSLGNRQGGTEAFF. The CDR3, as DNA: TGTGCCAGCAGCTTAGGCAACCGACAGGGTGGAACTGAAGCTTTCTTT.

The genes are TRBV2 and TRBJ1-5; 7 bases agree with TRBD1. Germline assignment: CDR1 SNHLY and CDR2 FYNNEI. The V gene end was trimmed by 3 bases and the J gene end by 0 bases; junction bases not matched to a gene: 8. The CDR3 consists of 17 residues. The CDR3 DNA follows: TGTGCCAGCAGTGACTCGGGGACAGCCAATAGCAATCAGCCCCAGCATTTT. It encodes CASSDSGTANSNQPQHF.

The DNA for the CDR3 is TGTGCCAGCAGCTTAGGAGCAGGGCATGAAAAACTGTTTTTT. Amino acid sequence: CASSLGAGHEKLFF. J is TRBJ1-4 and V is TRBV7-9; tentatively, D is TRBD1 (5 bases). This CDR3 contains 14 residues. The V end lost 1 base, the J end lost 6 bases, and 9 bases lay between the germline ends. CDR1 is SEHNR, CDR2 FQNEAQ, per germline (reference sequence).

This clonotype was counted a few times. The CDR3 DNA is TGCAGTGCTAGACCCCAGGGCGGGCGGACCTACGAGCAGTACTTC. Translation gives CSARPQGGRTYEQYF. The chain employs TRBV20-1 and TRBJ2-7, with D perhaps TRBD1 or TRBD2 (5 bases each). Per germline, CDR1 DFQATT and CDR2 SNEGSKA (reference sequence). The CDR3 totals 15 residues. V dropped 2 bases and J dropped 2 bases, with 16 bases sitting between them.

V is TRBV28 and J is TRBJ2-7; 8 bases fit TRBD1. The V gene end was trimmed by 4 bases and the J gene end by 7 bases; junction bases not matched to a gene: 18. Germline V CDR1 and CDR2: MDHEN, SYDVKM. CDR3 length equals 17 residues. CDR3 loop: CASSSTPGGPKAGEQYF. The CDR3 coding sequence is TGTGCCAGCAGTTCTACCCCAGGGGGCCCTAAGGCGGGTGAGCAGTACTTC.

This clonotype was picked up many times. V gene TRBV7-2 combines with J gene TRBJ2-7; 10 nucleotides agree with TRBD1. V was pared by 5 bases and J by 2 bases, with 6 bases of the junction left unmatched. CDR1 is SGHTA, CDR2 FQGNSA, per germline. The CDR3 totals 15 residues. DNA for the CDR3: TGTGCCAGCAGCCTGACAGGGGGCACTACCTACGAGCAGTACTTC. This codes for CASSLTGGTTYEQYF.

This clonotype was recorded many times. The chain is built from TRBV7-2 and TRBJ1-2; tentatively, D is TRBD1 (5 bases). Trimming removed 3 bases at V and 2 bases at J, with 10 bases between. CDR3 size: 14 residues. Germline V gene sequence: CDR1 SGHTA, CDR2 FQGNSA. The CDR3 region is CASSFWDANYGYTF. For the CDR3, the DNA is TGTGCCAGCAGCTTTTGGGACGCCAACTATGGCTACACCTTC.

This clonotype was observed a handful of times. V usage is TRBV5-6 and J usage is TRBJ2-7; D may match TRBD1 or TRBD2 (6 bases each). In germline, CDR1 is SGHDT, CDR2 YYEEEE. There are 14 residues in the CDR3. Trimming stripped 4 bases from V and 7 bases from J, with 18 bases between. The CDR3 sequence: CASSPLTGAREQYF. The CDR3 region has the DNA TGTGCCAGCAGCCCCCTCACGGGGGCGCGAGAGCAGTACTTC.

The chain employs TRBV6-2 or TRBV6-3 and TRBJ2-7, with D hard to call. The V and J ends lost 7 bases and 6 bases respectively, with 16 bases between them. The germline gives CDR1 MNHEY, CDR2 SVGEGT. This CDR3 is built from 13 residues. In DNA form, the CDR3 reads TGTGCCAGCAAGAAGGTGGGTTTCTCCGAGCAGTACTTC. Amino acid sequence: CASKKVGFSEQYF.

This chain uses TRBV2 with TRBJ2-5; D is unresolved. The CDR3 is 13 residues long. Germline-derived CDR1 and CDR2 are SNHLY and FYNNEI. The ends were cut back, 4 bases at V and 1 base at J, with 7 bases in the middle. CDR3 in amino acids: CASSVGRQETQYF. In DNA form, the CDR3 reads TGTGCCAGCAGTGTGGGCCGCCAAGAGACCCAGTACTTC.

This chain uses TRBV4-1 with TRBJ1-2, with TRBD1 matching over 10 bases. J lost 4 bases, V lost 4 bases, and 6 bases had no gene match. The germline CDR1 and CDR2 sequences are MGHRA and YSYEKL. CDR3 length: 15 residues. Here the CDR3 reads CASSPGTGATYGYTF. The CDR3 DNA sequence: TGCGCCAGCAGCCCCGGGACAGGGGCTACCTATGGCTACACCTTC.

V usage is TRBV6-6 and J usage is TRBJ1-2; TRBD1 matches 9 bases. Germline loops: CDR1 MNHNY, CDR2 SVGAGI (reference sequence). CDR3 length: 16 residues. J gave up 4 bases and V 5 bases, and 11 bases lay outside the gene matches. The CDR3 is CASSRLSGQGGYGYTF. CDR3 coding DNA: TGTGCCAGCAGTCGACTGTCGGGACAGGGAGGCTATGGCTACACCTTC.

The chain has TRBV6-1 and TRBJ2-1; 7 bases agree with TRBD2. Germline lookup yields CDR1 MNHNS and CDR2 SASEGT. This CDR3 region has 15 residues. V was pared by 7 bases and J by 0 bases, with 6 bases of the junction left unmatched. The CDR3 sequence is CASTVAGLSYNEQFF. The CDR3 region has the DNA TGTGCCAGCACTGTAGCGGGCCTCTCCTACAATGAGCAGTTCTTC.

Here the CDR3 DNA reads TGTGCCAGCAATACGAGGGTCGGGGAGCTGTTTTTT. Translated: CASNTRVGELFF. J is TRBJ2-2 and V is TRBV2; perhaps TRBD2 as D (5 bases). V was shortened by 7 bases and J by 7 bases, with 10 bases between the two germline ends. The CDR3 has 12 amino acids. Germline assignment: CDR1 SNHLY and CDR2 FYNNEI.

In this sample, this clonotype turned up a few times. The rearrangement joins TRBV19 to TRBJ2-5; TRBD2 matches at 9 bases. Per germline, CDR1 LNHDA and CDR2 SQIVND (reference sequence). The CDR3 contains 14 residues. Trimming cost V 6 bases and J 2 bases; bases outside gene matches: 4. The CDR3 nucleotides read TGTGCCAGTAGCGGCGGGGGGGGACAAGAGACCCAGTACTTC. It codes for CASSGGGGQETQYF.

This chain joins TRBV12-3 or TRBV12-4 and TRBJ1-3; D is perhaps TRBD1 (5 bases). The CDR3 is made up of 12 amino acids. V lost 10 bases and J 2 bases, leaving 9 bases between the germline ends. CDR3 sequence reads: CATGTAGNTIYF. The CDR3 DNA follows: TGTGCCACTGGGACTGCTGGAAACACCATATATTTT.